The entry that follows covers one TCR beta chain sequence. The junction shows a germline mismatch at one end, possibly a read error. Germline lookup yields CDR1 SGHKS and CDR2 YYEKEE (reference sequence). This CDR3 has 15 residues. The source of the sample is a study of neurological immune-mediated disorders. Sequencing runs each generated in excess of 180 million TCR-beta sequences derived from 15-18 subjects. TCRdb re-analysed the 5' RACE reads in MiXCR, keeping a single row per CDR3 protein. The sample lists tens of thousands of distinct CDR3 sequences, about a tenth occurring once. The sequenced sample consisted of PBMCs. V and J are TRBV5-5 and TRBJ1-5, with 9 nucleotides matching TRBD1. This sequence originates from a woman aged 25 to 45 with HTLV-1-associated myelopathy (HAM/TSP). DNA for the CDR3: TGTGCCAGCAGCTCCGGGACAGGGCACAGTCAGACCCAGCATTTT. As protein: CASSSGTGHSQTQHF.